The 27 T cell receptor beta chains listed next were all sequenced from one sample in a study of T-cell memory formation after mild COVID-19. TCRdb ran MiXCR on the 5' RACE reads and lists one entry per CDR3 protein. In the table there are 450,000 to 650,000 distinct CDR3 sequences, about 20% of which are singletons. The sequenced material came from PBMCs or a T cell subset sorted from them (not recorded which). Source of these receptors: an adult woman who had mild COVID-19 (a few samples of this study predate the infection). Cell type and time point are not known.

The rearrangement joins TRBV7-6 to TRBJ1-2; 9 bases are a match to TRBD1. The V and J ends lost 5 bases and 7 bases, in that order; junction bases with no gene match: 5. Germline V gene sequence: CDR1 SGHVS, CDR2 FNYEAQ. The length of the CDR3 is 13 residues. The chain's CDR3 is CASSIQGARGYTF. In DNA, the CDR3 is TGTGCCAGCAGCATACAGGGGGCTCGTGGCTACACCTTC.

The chain combines TRBV4-2 with TRBJ2-4; D unclear. This CDR3 has 14 residues. Trimming took off 1 base at V and 6 bases at J, with 10 bases between the two ends. Germline CDR1 and CDR2: LGHNA and YNFKEQ. CDR3 loop: CASSQARQANIQYF. In DNA, the CDR3 is TGTGCCAGCAGCCAAGCTAGGCAGGCAAACATTCAGTACTTC.

This clonotype has only a few counts. The chain joins TRBV7-9 to TRBJ1-1; TRBD1 might be the D (6 bases). With 2 bases removed from V and 1 base from J, the gap between germline ends came to 11 bases. Germline V gives CDR1 SEHNR, CDR2 FQNEAQ (reference sequence). This CDR3 is built from 15 residues. The CDR3, as DNA: TGTGCCAGCAGCTTACAAACAGGGACGAACACTGAAGCTTTCTTT. Translated, it gives CASSLQTGTNTEAFF.

CDR3 DNA sequence: TGTGCCAGCAGCTACGGACTAGCGAGGTACAATGAGCAGTTCTTC. Translated: CASSYGLARYNEQFF. The genes are TRBV7-9 and TRBJ2-1, with 9 positions matching TRBD2. Trimming at V came to 4 bases and at J to 4 bases, leaving 5 bases not matched to a gene. This CDR3 has 15 residues. In germline, CDR1 is SEHNR, CDR2 FQNEAQ (reference sequence).

The table lists this clonotype with a few counts. This CDR3 is CASSQNRGYGYTF. The DNA for the CDR3 is TGTGCCAGCTCTCAAAACAGGGGCTATGGCTACACCTTC. The chain recombines TRBV18 with TRBJ1-2, with TRBD1 identical over 7 bases. The CDR3 runs 13 residues. Germline V gene lookup returns CDR1 KGHSH and CDR2 LQKENI. J was trimmed by 4 bases and V by 6 bases; bases with no gene match: 5.

The chain uses TRBV7-8 and TRBJ1-3; D is undetermined. Trimming took off 1 base at V and 4 bases at J, with 8 bases between the two ends. Germline assignment: CDR1 SGHVS and CDR2 FQNEAQ. The CDR3 runs to 14 residues. The CDR3: CASSLERSGNTIYF. The CDR3 DNA sequence: TGTGCCAGCAGCTTAGAACGGTCAGGAAACACCATATATTTT.

This clonotype was found many times. The chain uses TRBV5-1 and TRBJ2-7, with D possibly being TRBD2 (5 bases). Germline assignment: CDR1 SGHRS and CDR2 YFSETQ. The CDR3 sequence is 13 residues long. The V and J ends lost 4 bases and 0 bases respectively, with 8 bases between them. As DNA, the CDR3 is TGCGCCAGCAGCGTAACTAGCTCCTACGAGCAGTACTTC. Encoded protein: CASSVTSSYEQYF.

In this sample, this clonotype turned up once. Sequence at one end of the junction differs from germline and may be a read error. The V gene is TRBV6-4, the J gene TRBJ2-2; 11 bases match TRBD2. The CDR3 consists of 17 residues. Germline values: CDR1 MRHNA, CDR2 SNTAGT. CDR3 in amino acids: CASSSRSSGRNTGEMFF. The CDR3 nucleotides are TGTGCCAGCAGTTCCCGATCTAGCGGGAGGAACACCGGGGAGATGTTTTTT.

The gene calls are TRBV7-9 and TRBJ1-2; 7 bases match TRBD1. The ends lost 5 bases at V and 5 bases at J; junction bases unmatched: 11. Germline assignment: CDR1 SEHNR and CDR2 FQNEAQ (reference sequence). The CDR3 consists of 15 residues. CDR3 sequence: CASSPGRGPEYGYTF. CDR3 coding DNA: TGTGCCAGCAGCCCAGGAAGGGGGCCGGAATATGGCTACACCTTC.

This clonotype came up a few times. V and J are TRBV12-3 or TRBV12-4 and TRBJ1-1; no firm D call. The CDR3 is 17 amino acids. The V gene lost 1 base and the J gene lost 4 bases, with 19 bases spanning the gap. The CDR3 nucleotides are TGTGCCAGCAGTTTAGGAAAGTTCTCCGGGTCTCTCACTGAAGCTTTCTTT. This gives the protein CASSLGKFSGSLTEAFF.

This clonotype was counted ten times or more. The genes are TRBV3-1 and TRBJ2-1; no firm D call. The CDR3 is made up of 10 amino acids. V lost 8 bases and J lost 5, with 4 bases in between. Germline V gene data show CDR1 as LGHDT and CDR2 as YNNKEL (reference sequence). CDR3 amino acids: CASGDNEQFF. The CDR3, as DNA: TGTGCCAGCGGGGACAATGAGCAGTTCTTC.

The chain links TRBV19 to TRBJ2-1; no clear D gene. Germline V gives CDR1 LNHDA, CDR2 SQIVND (reference sequence). The V and J ends lost 1 base and 15 bases respectively, with 16 bases between them. This CDR3 is 13 amino acids long. The CDR3 reads CASSIVTGHIGFF. The CDR3 DNA reads TGTGCCAGTAGTATAGTCACCGGCCACATTGGGTTCTTC. The entire variable domain, with the rest obtained from reference TRBV19 and TRBJ2-1, is as follows: DGGITQSPKYLFRKEGQNVTLSCEQNLNHDAMYWYRQDPGQGLRLIYYSQIVNDFQKGDIAEGYSVSREKKESFPLTVTSAQKNPTAFYLCASSIVTGHIGFFGPGTRLTVL.

The chain employs TRBV29-1 and TRBJ1-1; no clear D. V gave up 3 bases and J gave up 0 bases, with 8 bases separating them. This CDR3 region has 13 residues. The germline V gene has CDR1 SQVTM and CDR2 ANQGSEA. CDR3 loop: CSVDTGVNTEAFF. The DNA for the CDR3 is TGCAGCGTTGATACGGGAGTGAACACTGAAGCTTTCTTT. Full variable domain (remainder filled in from reference TRBV29-1 and TRBJ1-1): SAVISQKPSRDICQRGTSLTIQCQVDSQVTMMFWYRQQPGQSLTLIATANQGSEATYESGFVIDKFPISRPNLTFSTLTVSNMSPEDSSIYLCSVDTGVNTEAFFGQGTRLTVV.

The CDR3 region is CASSYSSRGGDEQFF. The CDR3, as DNA: TGTGCCAGCAGTTACTCGAGTAGGGGAGGGGATGAGCAGTTCTTC. The chain links TRBV6-5 to TRBJ2-1; 7 positions match TRBD2. The ends lost 0 bases at V and 8 bases at J; junction bases unmatched: 7. The CDR3 length is 15 residues. The germline V gene has CDR1 MNHEY and CDR2 SVGAGI.

This clonotype appeared a few times. The chain couples TRBV29-1 to TRBJ1-2; D uncertain. Germline loops: CDR1 SQVTM, CDR2 ANQGSEA. CDR3 length equals 13 residues. V was clipped by 3 bases and J by 3 bases, with 11 bases between them. CDR3 bases: TGCAGCGTTGATAAAGACGTCTACTATGGCTACACCTTC. It yields the protein CSVDKDVYYGYTF.

This clonotype was counted many times. The J gene is TRBJ1-2, the V gene TRBV5-1; D gene ambiguous. From germline, CDR1 is SGHRS and CDR2 YFSETQ. V shed 0 bases and J shed 4 bases, with 10 bases lying between them. This CDR3 has 14 residues. The CDR3 nucleotides are TGCGCCAGCAGCTTGGCTTCAGAAACCTATGGCTACACCTTC. As protein: CASSLASETYGYTF. The full variable domain, its missing parts supplied by reference TRBV5-1 and TRBJ1-2, is KAGVTQTPRYLIKTRGQQVTLSCSPISGHRSVSWYQQTPGQGLQFLFEYFSETQRNKGNFPGRFSGRQFSNSRSEMNVSTLELGDSALYLCASSLASETYGYTFGSGTRLTVV.

The chain carries TRBV7-2 and TRBJ2-7; 13 positions agree with TRBD2. Germline V gives CDR1 SGHTA, CDR2 FQGNSA. V trimming: 4 bases; J trimming: 9 bases; junction bases outside the gene matches: 15. The CDR3 spans 17 residues. CDR3 region: CASSSGTSGITTRGQYF. The CDR3 nucleotides read TGTGCCAGCAGCTCCGGGACTAGCGGGATTACCACCCGGGGGCAGTACTTC.

The chain links TRBV11-2 to TRBJ2-5; D is perhaps TRBD1 (5 bases). From germline, CDR1 is SGHAT and CDR2 FQNNGV. V dropped 3 bases and J dropped 2 bases, with 10 bases sitting between them. CDR3 size: 14 residues. The CDR3 bases are TGTGCCAGCAGCTTTAGCAACAGGCAAGAGACCCAGTACTTC. Translation gives CASSFSNRQETQYF. The full variable domain, completed using reference TRBV11-2 and TRBJ2-5, is EAGVAQSPRYKIIEKRQSVAFWCNPISGHATLYWYQQILGQGPKLLIQFQNNGVVDDSQLPKDRFSAERLKGVDSTLKIQPAKLEDSAVYLCASSFSNRQETQYFGPGTRLLVL.

The V call is TRBV29-1, the J call TRBJ1-1; D is unclear. The CDR3 totals 14 residues. Per the germline V gene, CDR1 is SQVTM and CDR2 is ANQGSEA. Deletions cut 1 base from V and 1 base from J, with 10 bases between. CDR3 residues: CSVEGSPRNTEAFF. The DNA of the CDR3 is TGCAGCGTTGAAGGGTCGCCTCGGAACACTGAAGCTTTCTTT.

This clonotype was counted ten times or more. The chain employs TRBV6-2 or TRBV6-3 and TRBJ2-7; tentative D call: TRBD2 (5 bases). Trimming removed 8 bases at V and 5 bases at J, with 13 bases between. Germline V gene lookup returns CDR1 MNHEY and CDR2 SVGEGT. The CDR3 consists of 12 residues. As DNA, the CDR3 is TGTGCCAGCGCTGGGAGTAGCCACGAGCAGTACTTC. Amino acid sequence: CASAGSSHEQYF.

The chain combines TRBV18 with TRBJ2-5; the D is unclear. The germline gives CDR1 KGHSH, CDR2 LQKENI. Trimming cost V 2 bases and J 5 bases, with 6 bases left between them. The CDR3 sequence is 12 residues long. The CDR3 DNA follows: TGTGCCAGCTCACCAATGCGGGAGACCCAGTACTTC. Translated: CASSPMRETQYF.

This clonotype was seen a few times. This rearrangement joins TRBV5-1 to TRBJ2-2; the D is unclear. The germline gives CDR1 SGHRS, CDR2 YFSETQ. V was trimmed by 1 base and J by 1 base, leaving 5 bases between them. The CDR3 runs to 14 residues. CDR3 sequence: CASSLIQNTGELFF. Here the CDR3 DNA reads TGCGCCAGCAGCTTGATCCAGAACACCGGGGAGCTGTTTTTT.

This clonotype was counted between two and nine times. The chain combines TRBV6-1 with TRBJ2-2, with D uncertain. The germline V and J ends were trimmed by 2 bases and 3 bases, with 10 bases remaining between them. Germline V CDR1 and CDR2: MNHNS, SASEGT. The CDR3 runs 15 residues. The CDR3 sequence: CASSEWGPDTGELFF. CDR3 sequence (DNA): TGTGCCAGCAGTGAATGGGGTCCGGACACCGGGGAGCTGTTTTTT.

The chain employs TRBV7-2 and TRBJ2-7; D remains unclear. The germline V and J ends were trimmed by 7 bases and 12 bases, with 22 bases remaining between them. Germline V lookup: CDR1 SGHTA, CDR2 FQGNSA. This CDR3 spans 13 amino acids. The CDR3: CASTPRTYSLPYF. The CDR3 DNA reads as TGTGCCAGCACCCCTCGGACGTACTCGTTGCCGTACTTC.

This clonotype has just a few counts. V is TRBV7-3 and J is TRBJ1-1, with 12 bases matching TRBD1. V lost 5 bases to trimming and J lost 4 bases; unmatched junction nucleotides: 11. The V gene's germline CDR1 is SGHTA and CDR2 FQGTGA. The length of the CDR3 is 17 residues. The CDR3 bases are TGTGCCAGCAGCGCGGCCGGGACAGGGGGCGGTGGCACTGAAGCTTTCTTT. This codes for CASSAAGTGGGGTEAFF.

This clonotype was detected ten times or more. The chain links TRBV7-9 to TRBJ2-5; 7 nucleotides match TRBD1. This CDR3 region has 13 residues. Germline trimming cut 5 bases from V and 3 bases from J; bases unmatched to any gene: 3. Germline values: CDR1 SEHNR, CDR2 FQNEAQ (reference sequence). In DNA form, the CDR3 reads TGTGCCAGCAGCCTAGACAGGGAAGAGACCCAGTACTTC. As protein: CASSLDREETQYF.

This clonotype has more than one count but fewer than ten. The chain recombines TRBV14 with TRBJ1-1; 8 positions agree with TRBD1. The CDR3 length is 15 residues. The junction had 8 bases not matched to a gene; V was cut back by 0 bases and J by 8 bases. CDR1 and CDR2 from the germline V gene are SGHDN and FVKESK. The CDR3 reads CASSQDPDRGSEAFF. As DNA, the CDR3 is TGTGCCAGCAGCCAAGATCCCGACAGGGGCTCCGAAGCTTTCTTT.